A selection of T cell receptor beta chains follows, all from one sample in a study of OX40 agonist ivuxolimab in advanced cancers. Sequencing was performed with immunoSEQ multiplex PCR; in TCRdb, only in-frame clones are kept and a portion is missing. The data contain 23,000 or so clones, roughly 81% of them singletons. Here the sequenced sample was CD4+ or CD8+ T cells sorted from blood, taken in a trial of the OX40 agonist ivuxolimab. The source of these receptors is an adult with an advanced solid tumor such as melanoma, head and neck, liver or kidney cancer. CDR3s include the opening cysteine and the closing phenylalanine or tryptophan. Each record gives: J gene, V gene, clone size, D gene, CDR3 protein, CDR3 DNA. The D gene is left open where the match is weak. Clone size appears in some rows only: once, few, many, or a class for an expanded clone.

>TRBJ2-3|TRBV11-2|-|-
CASPPPGLSTDTQYF
TGTGCCAGCCCCCCTCCGGGACTCTCAACAGATACGCAGTATTTT
>TRBJ2-1|TRBV27|few|TRBD2
CASTHSGSSYNEQFF
TGTGCCAGCACCCATAGCGGGAGCTCCTACAATGAGCAGTTCTTC
>TRBJ1-1|TRBV6-1|-|TRBD1
CASSPGTGNTEAFF
TGTGCCAGCAGCCCGGGGACAGGGAACACTGAAGCTTTCTTT
>TRBJ1-1|TRBV7-9|once|-
CASSYTGTNTEAFF
TGTGCCAGCAGCTACACCGGGACCAACACTGAAGCTTTCTTT
>TRBJ2-1|TRBV27|-|-
CASTLGGGLNEQFF
TGTGCCAGCACTTTGGGGGGGGGCCTCAATGAGCAGTTCTTC
>TRBJ2-7|TRBV28|-|-
CASSLGIQVGVQGRSYEQYF
TGTGCCAGCAGTTTAGGTATTCAGGTCGGGGTCCAGGGACGCTCCTACGAGCAGTACTTC
>TRBJ2-7|TRBV7-8|once|TRBD2
CASSLAGGGYYEQYF
TGTGCCAGCAGCTTAGCGGGCGGGGGGTATTACGAGCAGTACTTC
>TRBJ2-2|TRBV15|-|TRBD1
CATSNRGPGELFF
TGTGCCACCAGCAACAGGGGACCCGGGGAGCTGTTTTTT
>TRBJ2-6|TRBV11-2|-|-
CASSWVSGANVLTF
TGTGCCAGCTCCTGGGTCTCTGGGGCCAACGTCCTGACTTTC
>TRBJ2-7|TRBV28|once|-
CASSLNAGSYEQYF
TGTGCCAGCAGTTTAAATGCAGGCTCCTACGAGCAGTACTTC
>TRBJ2-1|TRBV11-1|-|-
CASSKQGFLSNEQFF
TGTGCCAGCAGCAAACAGGGATTTCTTAGTAATGAGCAGTTCTTC
>TRBJ1-5|TRBV28|once|TRBD1
CASRLQGGNQPQHF
TGTGCCAGCAGATTACAGGGGGGAAATCAGCCCCAGCATTTT
>TRBJ2-1|TRBV14|-|-
CASSHGFDSSNEQFF
TGTGCCAGCAGCCACGGGTTCGACAGTTCCAATGAGCAGTTCTTC
>TRBJ2-3|TRBV27|-|TRBD2
CASSLGLAGGPSTDTQYF
TGTGCCAGCAGTTTGGGTCTAGCGGGAGGGCCGTCCACAGATACGCAGTATTTT
>TRBJ2-1|TRBV14|-|-
CASSHGNEQFF
TGTGCCAGCAGCCACGGGAATGAGCAGTTCTTC
>TRBJ2-7|TRBV27|few|-
CASSFGGGAYEQYF
TGTGCCAGCAGTTTTGGAGGGGGCGCCTACGAGCAGTACTTC
>TRBJ2-3|TRBV9|-|-
CASSVVGIAADTQYF
TGTGCCAGCAGCGTAGTAGGAATAGCCGCGGATACGCAGTATTTT
>TRBJ1-5|TRBV18|-|-
CASSPGRYQPQHF
TGTGCCAGCTCACCAGGCCGGTATCAGCCCCAGCATTTT
>TRBJ2-5|TRBV9|few|-
CASSVYSTEETQYF
TGTGCCAGCAGCGTTTATTCTACGGAAGAGACCCAGTACTTC
>TRBJ2-5|TRBV10-3|-|TRBD1
CATGQGQETQYF
TGTGCCACTGGACAGGGCCAAGAGACCCAGTACTTC
>TRBJ2-7|TRBV10-2|-|TRBD1
CASSRDSYEQYF
TGCGCCAGCAGCCGGGACAGCTACGAGCAGTACTTC
>TRBJ1-1|TRBV4-2|once|-
CASSQDIGTEAFF
TGTGCCAGCAGCCAAGATATAGGCACAGAAGCTTTCTTT
>TRBJ1-1|TRBV9|once|-
CASSVGPETIEAFF
TGTGCCAGCAGCGTAGGCCCAGAGACCATTGAAGCTTTCTTT
>TRBJ2-7|TRBV6-1|-|-
CASREFYEQYF
TGTGCCAGCAGGGAGTTCTACGAGCAGTACTTC
>TRBJ2-7|TRBV4-1|-|-
CASSQEDPSYEQYF
TGCGCCAGCAGCCAAGAAGATCCTTCCTACGAGCAGTACTTC
>TRBJ2-4|TRBV27|-|-
CASSGGALAKNIQYF
TGTGCCAGCAGTGGGGGGGCGCTAGCCAAAAACATTCAGTACTTC
>TRBJ2-1|TRBV13|-|-
CASSTAPPNNEQFF
TGTGCCAGCAGCACCGCGCCACCCAACAATGAGCAGTTCTTC
>TRBJ2-1|TRBV7-9|-|-
CASSLERSEQFF
TGTGCCAGCAGCTTAGAAAGGAGCGAGCAGTTCTTC
>TRBJ2-7|TRBV18|-|-
CASSGTHWEQYF
TGTGCCAGCTCAGGGACTCATTGGGAGCAGTACTTC
>TRBJ2-3|TRBV28|few|-
CASSPTSEDTQYF
TGTGCCAGCAGTCCCACAAGTGAAGATACGCAGTATTTT
>TRBJ2-2|TRBV9|-|TRBD2
CASSVGQPFSAVAGEPGELFF
TGTGCCAGCAGCGTAGGACAGCCCTTCTCCGCCGTAGCGGGGGAACCCGGGGAGCTGTTTTTT
>TRBJ2-5|TRBV7-8|once|-
CASSLGKQETQYF
TGTGCCAGCAGCTTGGGAAAACAAGAGACCCAGTACTTC
>TRBJ2-4|TRBV18|-|TRBD2
CASSPPGEGRAKNIQYF
TGTGCCAGCTCACCACCCGGGGAGGGACGAGCCAAAAACATTCAGTACTTC
>TRBJ1-2|TRBV14|-|-
CASSQYQSSYGYTF
TGTGCCAGCAGCCAATACCAGTCCTCGTATGGCTACACCTTC
>TRBJ2-7|TRBV2|few|-
CASSAYEQYF
TGTGCCAGCAGTGCCTACGAGCAGTACTTC
>TRBJ1-1|TRBV30|few|-
CAWSVGGWNTEAFF
TGTGCCTGGAGTGTTGGGGGTTGGAACACTGAAGCTTTCTTT
>TRBJ2-1|TRBV19|-|TRBD2
CASSPTSGSYNEQFF
TGTGCCAGTAGCCCAACTAGCGGGAGTTACAATGAGCAGTTCTTC
>TRBJ2-5|TRBV29-1|-|TRBD1
CSVEGGQGETQYF
TGCAGCGTTGAGGGAGGACAGGGGGAGACCCAGTACTTC
>TRBJ2-1|TRBV9|few|-
CASSVGSTAGEQFF
TGTGCCAGCAGCGTAGGGAGCACGGCGGGTGAGCAGTTCTTC
>TRBJ1-2|TRBV28|-|TRBD1
CASSFRGQGSGYTF
TGTGCCAGCAGTTTCAGAGGACAGGGTTCCGGCTACACCTTC
>TRBJ2-5|TRBV9|few|TRBD1
CASSETGDVKTQYF
TGTGCCAGCAGCGAGACAGGGGATGTAAAGACCCAGTACTTC
>TRBJ2-3|TRBV13|-|TRBD2
CASSFPGAGGIDTQYF
TGTGCCAGCAGCTTCCCCGGGGCGGGGGGAATAGATACGCAGTATTTT
>TRBJ2-7|TRBV9|-|TRBD1
CASSAHMGQPSYEQYF
TGTGCCAGCAGCGCCCACATGGGACAGCCTTCCTACGAGCAGTACTTC
>TRBJ1-1|TRBV29-1|-|-
CSVSAGAEAFF
TGCAGCGTTTCCGCGGGAGCTGAAGCTTTCTTT
>TRBJ1-2|TRBV28|-|-
CASSFRTGGGYGYTF
TGTGCCAGCAGTTTCAGGACGGGGGGCGGTTATGGCTACACCTTC
>TRBJ2-6|TRBV7-8|-|-
CASSLAGRVLGSGANVLTF
TGTGCCAGCAGCTTAGCGGGCAGGGTCTTAGGTTCTGGGGCCAACGTCCTGACTTTC
>TRBJ1-3|TRBV7-9|-|-
CASSPLQGEGNTIYF
TGTGCCAGCAGCCCCCTCCAGGGAGAGGGAAACACCATATATTTT
>TRBJ2-3|TRBV28|-|TRBD2
CASRTTSRTDTQYF
TGTGCCAGCAGGACGACTAGCCGAACAGATACGCAGTATTTT
>TRBJ2-5|TRBV19|-|-
CASSLQGGQGRETQYF
TGTGCCAGTAGTCTTCAAGGGGGTCAGGGCCGGGAGACCCAGTACTTC
>TRBJ2-1|TRBV7-6|-|-
CASSPRVDSYNEQFF
TGTGCCAGCAGCCCCCGAGTTGACTCCTACAATGAGCAGTTCTTC
>TRBJ2-1|TRBV9|-|-
CASSVAGTKNEQFF
TGTGCCAGCAGCGTAGCCGGGACCAAAAATGAGCAGTTCTTC
>TRBJ2-5|TRBV10-1|-|-
CASSPGPSAAGTQYF
TGCGCCAGCAGTCCGGGACCTTCGGCGGCAGGGACCCAGTACTTC
>TRBJ2-5|TRBV7-2|few|-
CASSLVRTDQETQYF
TGTGCCAGCAGCTTAGTACGTACAGACCAAGAGACCCAGTACTTC
>TRBJ2-1|TRBV9|-|TRBD2
CASSAKAGHYNEQFF
TGTGCCAGCAGCGCGAAAGCGGGGCACTACAATGAGCAGTTCTTC